The 31 T cell receptor beta chains below come from one sample, sequenced in a study of cytomegalovirus exposure and HLA in healthy donors. With 60 Vbeta and 13 Jbeta primers, the PCR was carried out. Assay: immunoSEQ multiplex PCR; the TCRdb copy retains only in-frame clones and omits some. The table lists approximately 68,000 clones, approximately 77% of them singletons. The specimen sequenced was PBMCs. Receptors originate from a woman in her twenties or thirties in good health and CMV-seropositive.

The gene calls are TRBV29-1 and TRBJ2-7; a weak D match, TRBD1 (5 bases). The CDR3 loop spans 11 amino acids. The V end was cut by 6 bases, the J end by 4 bases, with 10 bases between. Per the germline V gene, CDR1 is SQVTM and CDR2 is ANQGSEA. The CDR3 here is CSVTTGYEQYF. The CDR3 region has the DNA TGCAGCGTAACTACAGGTTACGAGCAGTACTTC.

The V gene is TRBV5-1, the J gene TRBJ2-3; D gene ambiguous. The CDR3 is 11 amino acids. Per germline, CDR1 SGHRS and CDR2 YFSETQ. V was trimmed by 2 bases and J by 4 bases, leaving 2 bases between them. The CDR3: CASSFADTQYF. In DNA form, the CDR3 reads TGCGCCAGCAGCTTCGCAGATACGCAGTATTTT.

The chain uses TRBV7-3 and TRBJ2-1; tentatively, D is TRBD1 (6 bases). The V and J ends lost 4 bases and 4 bases respectively, with 11 bases between them. CDR1 SGHTA and CDR2 FQGTGA come from the germline V gene. CDR3 size: 14 residues. CDR3 nucleotide sequence: TGTGCCAGCAGCTCCAGGGGATATTACAATGAGCAGTTCTTC. Amino acids: CASSSRGYYNEQFF.

The chain has TRBV28 and TRBJ1-1; 10 positions match TRBD1. V gave up 3 bases and J gave up 5 bases; unmatched junction bases: 21. In germline, CDR1 is MDHEN, CDR2 SYDVKM. The CDR3 contains 20 residues. The CDR3 DNA follows: TGTGCCAGCAGTTTCGGTATCCGGGACAGGGGACCCCGATGGGGGACTGAAGCTTTCTTT. Its translation is CASSFGIRDRGPRWGTEAFF.

The chain couples TRBV19 to TRBJ2-7; a weak D match, TRBD2 (6 bases). V gave up 6 bases and J gave up 2 bases, with 14 bases separating them. CDR1 LNHDA and CDR2 SQIVND come from the germline V gene (reference sequence). CDR3 length equals 14 residues. The chain's CDR3 is CASSLGTVPYEQYF. The CDR3 region has the DNA TGTGCCAGTAGCCTCGGGACTGTCCCCTACGAGCAGTACTTC.

The genes are TRBV28 and TRBJ1-2; the match to TRBD1 covers 8 bases. The CDR3 loop spans 16 amino acids. V dropped 3 bases and J dropped 8; count of bases not matched to a gene: 14. CDR1 is MDHEN, CDR2 SYDVKM, per germline. The CDR3 DNA sequence: TGTGCCAGCAGTTTGGTTACTGGGACAGGAAATCGGGGCTACACCTTC. It codes for CASSLVTGTGNRGYTF.

The rearrangement joins TRBV5-4 to TRBJ1-1; D call uncertain. Between the trimmed V and J ends, which lost 2 bases and 1 base, there was a span of 9 bases. The CDR3 runs to 14 residues. Germline lookup yields CDR1 SGHNT and CDR2 YYREEE (reference sequence). CDR3 protein: CASSFSHGNTEAFF. The CDR3 coding sequence is TGTGCCAGCAGCTTTTCGCACGGGAACACTGAAGCTTTCTTT. The full variable domain, with the rest looked up from reference TRBV5-4 and TRBJ1-1, is ETGVTQSPTHLIKTRGQQVTLRCSSQSGHNTVSWYQQALGQGPQFIFQYYREEENGRGNFPPRFSGLQFPNYSSELNVNALELDDSALYLCASSFSHGNTEAFFGQGTRLTVV.

The chain combines TRBV11-3 with TRBJ2-1, with TRBD2 as a possible D gene (6 bases). Germline V gives CDR1 SGHNT, CDR2 YENEEA. V lost 3 bases to trimming and J lost 8 bases, with 17 bases between them. There are 15 residues in the CDR3. The CDR3 DNA reads as TGTGCCAGCAGCTTTACTAGCAATCCGTTGTATGAGCAGTTCTTC. It translates to CASSFTSNPLYEQFF.

This clone was detected only once. In DNA, the CDR3 is TGTGCCAGCAGCTTTAACCCGTCGGTTGGCGGGATGAGGTCCTACGAGCAGTACTTC. Amino acids: CASSFNPSVGGMRSYEQYF. The chain is built from TRBV7-9 and TRBJ2-7; D is possibly TRBD2 (6 bases). The CDR3 length is 19 residues. Trimming shortened V by 3 bases and J by 1 base, and 25 bases separated the two germline ends. Germline V lookup: CDR1 SEHNR, CDR2 FQNEAQ (reference sequence).

A word on this clone: Other nucleotide sequences in the sample specify the same CDR3. The V gene is TRBV5-1, the J gene TRBJ2-7; unclear D gene. The V end was cut by 4 bases, the J end by 4 bases, with 9 bases between. This CDR3 region has 12 residues. Germline V gene lookup returns CDR1 SGHRS and CDR2 YFSETQ. CDR3 in amino acids: CASSLSGYEQYF. DNA of the CDR3: TGCGCCAGCAGCCTCTCAGGTTACGAGCAGTACTTC.

The rearrangement joins TRBV4-3 to TRBJ2-5; a possible D gene is TRBD1 (5 bases). V was trimmed by 0 bases and J by 5 bases, leaving 10 bases between them. The CDR3 spans 14 residues. Looked up from germline, CDR1 is LGHNA and CDR2 is YSLEER. CDR3 sequence reads: CASSQDKGWETQYF. CDR3 nucleotide sequence: TGCGCCAGCAGCCAAGATAAGGGGTGGGAGACCCAGTACTTC.

This clone appeared a single time. This chain connects TRBV7-9 to TRBJ2-7; 10 nucleotides match TRBD1. CDR1 is SEHNR, CDR2 FQNEAQ, per germline (reference sequence). The CDR3 is 19 amino acids. V lost 2 bases and J lost 3; bases outside the gene matches: 16. The DNA of the CDR3 is TGTGCCAGCAGCTTACCGGGACACCCGAATGGACAGGGGGACTACGAGCAGTACTTC. It specifies CASSLPGHPNGQGDYEQYF.

V is TRBV18 and J is TRBJ2-7; 11 bases align to TRBD1. The germline gives CDR1 KGHSH, CDR2 LQKENI. With V trimmed by 6 bases and J by 7 bases, 8 bases remained unmatched. The CDR3 consists of 14 residues. Here the CDR3 DNA reads TGTGCCAGCTCTCCCGGGACAGGGGGTTGGGAGCAGTACTTC. It specifies CASSPGTGGWEQYF.

The V and J genes are TRBV5-6 and TRBJ1-2; D uncertain. Trimming took off 3 bases at V and 8 bases at J, with 14 bases between the two ends. Germline V gives CDR1 SGHDT, CDR2 YYEEEE. This CDR3 is built from 13 residues. The CDR3 sequence is CASSSVRGEGYTF. The CDR3 nucleotides read TGTGCCAGCAGCTCGGTCCGGGGTGAAGGCTACACCTTC.

J is TRBJ1-5 and V is TRBV28; TRBD1 is a possible D gene (6 bases). Germline V CDR1 and CDR2: MDHEN, SYDVKM. The germline V and J ends were trimmed by 5 bases and 0 bases, with 11 bases remaining between them. The CDR3 runs 15 residues. CDR3 sequence (DNA): TGTGCCAGCAGTGGACAGATTTATAGCAATCAGCCCCAGCATTTT. It yields the protein CASSGQIYSNQPQHF.

V gene TRBV5-1 combines with J gene TRBJ2-7; a possible D gene is TRBD2 (5 bases). The CDR3 sequence is 14 residues long. In germline, CDR1 is SGHRS, CDR2 YFSETQ. Between the trimmed V and J ends, which lost 5 bases and 0 bases, there was a span of 12 bases. The CDR3, as DNA: TGCGCCAGCAGTCCGGACTTGAGCTCCTACGAGCAGTACTTC. Translation gives CASSPDLSSYEQYF.

The V and J genes are TRBV28 and TRBJ1-2; 9 bases match TRBD1. The CDR3 contains 15 residues. V dropped 6 bases and J dropped 4; count of bases not matched to a gene: 9. Germline V gene data show CDR1 as MDHEN and CDR2 as SYDVKM. CDR3 in DNA: TGTGCCAGCAGGGGAGGAACAGGGGGCCTCTATGGCTACACCTTC. Translation: CASRGGTGGLYGYTF.

The rearrangement joins TRBV28 to TRBJ2-7; tentative D call: TRBD1 (6 bases). The CDR3 runs 16 residues. The germline gives CDR1 MDHEN, CDR2 SYDVKM. V was clipped by 8 bases and J by 5 bases, with 25 bases between them. CDR3 sequence (DNA): TGTGCCAGCGCGGAACAGGGCAGGAGCCTCGTGGACGAGCAGTACTTC. As protein: CASAEQGRSLVDEQYF. Full variable domain (remainder filled in from reference TRBV28 and TRBJ2-7): DVKVTQSSRYLVKRTGEKVFLECVQDMDHENMFWYRQDPGLGLRLIYFSYDVKMKEKGDIPEGYSVSREKKERFSLILESASTNQTSMYLCASAEQGRSLVDEQYFGPGTRLTVT.

The chain carries TRBV6-5 and TRBJ2-7; 7 bases align to TRBD1. The germline CDR1 and CDR2 sequences are MNHEY and SVGAGI. CDR3 length equals 12 residues. V shed 5 bases and J 7 bases; nucleotides not matched to a gene: 5. The CDR3 DNA follows: TGTGCCAGCAGTCGCGGACAGGAGGAGCAGTACTTC. Amino acid sequence: CASSRGQEEQYF.

V gene TRBV6-5 combines with J gene TRBJ2-1, with D possibly TRBD2 on 6 matching bases. The CDR3 length is 13 residues. Germline loops: CDR1 MNHEY, CDR2 SVGAGI. Trimming took 10 bases from V and 2 from J, leaving 12 bases between them. This CDR3 is CATREFPYNEQFF. The DNA of the CDR3 is TGTGCCACCCGGGAGTTCCCCTACAATGAGCAGTTCTTC.

The chain couples TRBV6-1 to TRBJ2-1; D is undetermined. Germline V gene data show CDR1 as MNHNS and CDR2 as SASEGT. This CDR3 is 15 amino acids long. V lost 3 bases and J lost 4, with 13 bases in between. The CDR3: CASSELGAVYNEQFF. The CDR3 coding sequence is TGTGCCAGCAGTGAGCTAGGAGCTGTGTACAATGAGCAGTTCTTC.

Comment on this clone: The same CDR3 is also encoded by other DNA sequences in this sample. The chain combines TRBV19 with TRBJ2-2, with D unresolved. V lost 3 bases and J lost 4, with 6 bases in between. There are 13 residues in the CDR3. The germline gives CDR1 LNHDA, CDR2 SQIVND (reference sequence). CDR3 DNA sequence: TGTGCCAGTAGTATGTCGGGCACCGGGGAGCTGTTTTTT. Its translation is CASSMSGTGELFF.

The chain employs TRBV19 and TRBJ2-5, with 7 bases aligning to TRBD2. The germline gives CDR1 LNHDA, CDR2 SQIVND (reference sequence). V shed 4 bases and J 5 bases; nucleotides not matched to a gene: 10. There are 15 residues in the CDR3. The CDR3 here is CASSRGERDGETQYF. CDR3 coding DNA: TGTGCCAGTAGTAGGGGCGAGCGGGACGGTGAGACCCAGTACTTC.

The gene calls are TRBV28 and TRBJ2-5; possible D gene TRBD1, 6 bases. Trimming shortened V by 6 bases and J by 5 bases, and 25 bases separated the two germline ends. The length of the CDR3 is 17 residues. Per germline, CDR1 MDHEN and CDR2 SYDVKM. CDR3 protein: CASRPPKSGPRGETQYF. The CDR3 region has the DNA TGTGCCAGCAGACCCCCTAAGAGCGGACCGAGGGGGGAGACCCAGTACTTC.

This clone was recorded once. The chain carries TRBV9 and TRBJ2-3; 14 bases are shared with TRBD2. This CDR3 contains 16 residues. The trim removed 4 bases at V and 5 bases at J, leaving 6 bases unmatched. CDR1 is SGDLS and CDR2 is YYNGEE in the germline V gene. DNA for the CDR3: TGTGCCAGCAGCCCCCGACTAGCGGGAGGGGTAGATACGCAGTATTTT. It specifies CASSPRLAGGVDTQYF. The full variable domain, rest sourced from reference TRBV9 and TRBJ2-3, is DSGVTQTPKHLITATGQRVTLRCSPRSGDLSVYWYQQSLDQGLQFLIQYYNGEERAKGNILERFSAQQFPDLHSELNLSSLELGDSALYFCASSPRLAGGVDTQYFGPGTRLTVL.

The gene calls are TRBV16 and TRBJ2-6; D is unclear. V was pared by 0 bases and J by 3 bases, with 3 bases between. Per the germline V gene, CDR1 is KGHSY and CDR2 is FQNENV. The CDR3 runs to 14 residues. CDR3 residues: CASSQSFGANVLTF. The CDR3 bases are TGTGCCAGCAGCCAATCCTTTGGGGCCAACGTCCTGACTTTC.

The V call is TRBV28, the J call TRBJ2-3; D perhaps matches TRBD2 (6 bases). Trimming left V 8 bases short and J 0 bases short, with 6 bases between. The CDR3 loop spans 12 amino acids. The germline CDR1 and CDR2 sequences are MDHEN and SYDVKM. The CDR3 sequence is CASGTSTDTQYF. In DNA form, the CDR3 reads TGTGCCAGCGGGACTAGCACAGATACGCAGTATTTT.

This sequence joins TRBV6-6 and TRBJ2-1; 10 nucleotides align to TRBD2. Per the germline V gene, CDR1 is MNHNY and CDR2 is SVGAGI (reference sequence). This CDR3 contains 16 residues. V dropped 6 bases and J dropped 4; count of bases not matched to a gene: 9. The CDR3 bases are TGTGCCAGCAGCCTCCTAGCGGGAGAGGTTTACAATGAGCAGTTCTTC. Its protein is CASSLLAGEVYNEQFF.

The sample holds a few counts of this clone. V gene TRBV7-2 combines with J gene TRBJ2-1, with 10 positions matching TRBD2. The germline CDR1 and CDR2 sequences are SGHTA and FQGNSA. The CDR3 loop spans 16 amino acids. V was pared by 6 bases and J by 6 bases, with 11 bases of the junction left unmatched. Here the CDR3 DNA reads TGTGCCAGCAGACCGGCGGCTAGCGGGAGTTTCAATGAGCAGTTCTTC. It is translated as CASRPAASGSFNEQFF.

J is TRBJ1-5 and V is TRBV28; D is unresolved. The V and J ends lost 5 bases and 8 bases respectively, with 10 bases between them. The CDR3 consists of 12 residues. The germline V gene encodes CDR1 MDHEN and CDR2 SYDVKM. This CDR3 reads CASSLPQEPQHF. CDR3 sequence (DNA): TGTGCCAGCAGTCTACCTCAGGAGCCCCAGCATTTT.

This clone was counted between two and nine times. The chain links TRBV4-3 to TRBJ2-6; D not resolved. CDR3 size: 15 residues. V lost 1 base to trimming and J lost 1 base, with 5 bases between them. Germline V gene lookup returns CDR1 LGHNA and CDR2 YSLEER. CDR3 in amino acids: CASSQGVSGANVLTF. In nucleotides, the CDR3 is TGCGCCAGCAGCCAAGGAGTATCTGGGGCCAACGTCCTGACTTTC.